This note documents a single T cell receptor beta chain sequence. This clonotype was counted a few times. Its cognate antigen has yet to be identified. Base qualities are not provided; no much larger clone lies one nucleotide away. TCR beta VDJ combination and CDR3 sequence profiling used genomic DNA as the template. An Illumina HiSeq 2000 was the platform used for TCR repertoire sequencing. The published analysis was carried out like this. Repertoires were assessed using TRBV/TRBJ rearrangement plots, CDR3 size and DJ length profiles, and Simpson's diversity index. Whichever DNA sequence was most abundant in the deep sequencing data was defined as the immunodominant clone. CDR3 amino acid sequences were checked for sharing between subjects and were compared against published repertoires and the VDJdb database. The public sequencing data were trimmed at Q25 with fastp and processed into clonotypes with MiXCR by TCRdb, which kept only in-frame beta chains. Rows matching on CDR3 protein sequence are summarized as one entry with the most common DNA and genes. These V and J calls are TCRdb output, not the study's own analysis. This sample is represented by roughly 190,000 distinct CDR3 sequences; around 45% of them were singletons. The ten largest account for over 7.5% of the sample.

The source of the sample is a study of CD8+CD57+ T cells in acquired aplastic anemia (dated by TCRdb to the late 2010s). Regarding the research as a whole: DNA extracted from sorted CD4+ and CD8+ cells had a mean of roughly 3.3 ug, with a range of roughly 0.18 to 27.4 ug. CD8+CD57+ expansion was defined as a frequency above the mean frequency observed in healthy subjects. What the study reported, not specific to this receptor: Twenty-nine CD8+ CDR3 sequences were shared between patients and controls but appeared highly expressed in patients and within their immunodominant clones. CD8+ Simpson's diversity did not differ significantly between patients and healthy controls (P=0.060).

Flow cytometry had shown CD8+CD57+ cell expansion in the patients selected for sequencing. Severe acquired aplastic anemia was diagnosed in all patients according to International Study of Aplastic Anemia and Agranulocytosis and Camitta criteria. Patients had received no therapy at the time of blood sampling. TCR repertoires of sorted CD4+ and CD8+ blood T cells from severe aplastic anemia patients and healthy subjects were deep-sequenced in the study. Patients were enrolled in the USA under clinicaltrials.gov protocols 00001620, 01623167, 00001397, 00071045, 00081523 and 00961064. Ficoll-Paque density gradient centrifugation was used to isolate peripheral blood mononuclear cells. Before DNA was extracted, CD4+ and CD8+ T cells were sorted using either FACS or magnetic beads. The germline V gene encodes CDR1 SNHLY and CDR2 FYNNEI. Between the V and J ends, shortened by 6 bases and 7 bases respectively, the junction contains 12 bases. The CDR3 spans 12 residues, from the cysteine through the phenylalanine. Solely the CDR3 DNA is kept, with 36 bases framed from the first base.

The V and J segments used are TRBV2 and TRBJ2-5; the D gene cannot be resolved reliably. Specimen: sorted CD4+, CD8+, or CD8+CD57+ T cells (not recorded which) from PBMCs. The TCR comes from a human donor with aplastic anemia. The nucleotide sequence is TGTGCCAGCAGCGGGCCCCTGGGGACCCAGTACTTC. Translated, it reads CASSGPLGTQYF.